This T cell receptor (beta chain) was documented in a study of cytomegalovirus exposure and HLA in healthy donors. Overall study: The same platform as the 666 first-cohort repertoires was used for the 100 to 150 validation repertoires, a later analysis reported.

Sequencing was performed with immunoSEQ multiplex PCR; in TCRdb, only in-frame clones are kept and a portion is missing. The sample holds roughly 260,000 clones; 85% to 90% are singletons and the top ten take about 3%. The CDR3 totals 13 residues. Germline V gene lookup returns CDR1 SGHTA and CDR2 FQGNSA. V trimming: 3 bases; J trimming: 7 bases; junction bases outside the gene matches: 3. The chain uses TRBV7-2 and TRBJ1-3; 7 bases line up with TRBD1. The sequence was collected from a man younger than 35 in good health and CMV-seronegative. Sequenced material: PBMCs. In DNA form, the CDR3 reads TGTGCCAGCAGCTTCAGACAGGGCAACACCATATATTTT. Translated: CASSFRQGNTIYF. Filled out from reference TRBV7-2 and TRBJ1-3, the complete variable domain reads GAGVSQSPSNKVTEKGKDVELRCDPISGHTALYWYRQSLGQGLEFLIYFQGNSAPDKSGLPSDRFSAERTGGSVSTLTIQRTQQEDSAVYLCASSFRQGNTIYFGEGSWLTVV.